This T cell receptor (beta chain) was recorded in a study of post-analysis software for immune sequencing data. Study background: Progressive-relapsing, secondary progressive and relapsing-remitting multiple sclerosis were among the disease courses included.

TCR beta libraries were prepared from cDNA with unique molecular identifiers. T cells, about 0.95 to 10 million of them, yielded approximately 500,000 cDNA molecules. TCRdb redid the calling of the PCR reads with MiXCR, one entry per CDR3 protein. The sample includes approximately 400,000 distinct CDR3 sequences, approximately 33% seen only once; the top ten take roughly 12%. Whole-study findings and limits: Strong co-clustering by F measure linked samples that shared a preparation batch. Patients with multiple sclerosis recorded significantly lower normalized Chao1 diversity than controls, the study found. The study found TRBV5-6, TRBV5-1 and TRBV20-1 among five or six TRBV segments more frequent in patients than controls.

The CDR3 runs to 14 residues. Germline CDR1 reads MGHRA; CDR2 reads YSYEKL. In this sample, this clonotype turned up a few times. Its antigen is as yet unknown. The chain employs TRBV4-1 and TRBJ2-5; D is ambiguous. The J call is uncertain, as TRBJ2-7 better fits the DNA end. Sequences were obtained from blood. This TCR derives from a girl between 10 and 17 years old with multiple sclerosis. This CDR3 reads CASSQEVLNYEQYF. The CDR3 DNA is TGCGCCAGCAGCCAAGAAGTACTAAACTACGAGCAGTACTTC.